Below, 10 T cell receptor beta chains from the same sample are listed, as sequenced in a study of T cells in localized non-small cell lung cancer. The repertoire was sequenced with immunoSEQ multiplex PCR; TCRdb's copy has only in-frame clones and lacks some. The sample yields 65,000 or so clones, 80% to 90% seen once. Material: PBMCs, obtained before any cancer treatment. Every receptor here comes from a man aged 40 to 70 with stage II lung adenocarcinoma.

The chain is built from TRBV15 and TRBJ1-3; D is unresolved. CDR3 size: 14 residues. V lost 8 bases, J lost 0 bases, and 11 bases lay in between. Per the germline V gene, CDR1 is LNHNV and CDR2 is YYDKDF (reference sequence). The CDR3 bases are TGTGCCACCTTAGATCCAGCCTCTGGAAACACCATATATTTT. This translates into CATLDPASGNTIYF.

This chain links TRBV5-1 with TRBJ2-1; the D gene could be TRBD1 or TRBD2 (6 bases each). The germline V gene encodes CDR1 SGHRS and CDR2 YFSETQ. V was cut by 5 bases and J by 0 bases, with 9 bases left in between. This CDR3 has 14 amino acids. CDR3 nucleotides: TGCGCCAGCAGAGGGGGGTCCTCCTACAATGAGCAGTTCTTC. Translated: CASRGGSSYNEQFF.

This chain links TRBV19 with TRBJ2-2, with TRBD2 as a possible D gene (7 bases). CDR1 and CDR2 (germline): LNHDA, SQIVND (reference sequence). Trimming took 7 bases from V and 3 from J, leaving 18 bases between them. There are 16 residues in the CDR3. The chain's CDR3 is CASTPEGGGHTGELFF. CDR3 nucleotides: TGTGCCAGTACCCCCGAAGGGGGAGGGCACACCGGGGAGCTGTTTTTT.

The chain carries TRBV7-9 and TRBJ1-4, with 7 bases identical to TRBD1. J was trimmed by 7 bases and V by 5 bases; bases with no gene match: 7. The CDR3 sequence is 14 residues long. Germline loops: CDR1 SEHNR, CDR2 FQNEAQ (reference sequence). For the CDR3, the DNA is TGTGCCAGCAGCCTACAGGGGAGGGCTGAAAAACTGTTTTTT. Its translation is CASSLQGRAEKLFF.

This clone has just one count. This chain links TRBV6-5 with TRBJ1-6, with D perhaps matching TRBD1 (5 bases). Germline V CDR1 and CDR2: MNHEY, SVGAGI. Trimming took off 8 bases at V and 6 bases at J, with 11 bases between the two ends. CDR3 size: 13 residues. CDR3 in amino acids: CASGDRVNSPLHF. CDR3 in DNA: TGTGCCAGCGGCGACAGAGTTAATTCACCCCTCCACTTT.

The CDR3 DNA reads TGCGCCAGCAGCCAAGATGATCAGCTAAACTATGGCTACACCTTC. As protein: CASSQDDQLNYGYTF. The J gene is TRBJ1-2, the V gene TRBV4-1; D remains ambiguous. Trimming pared 0 bases from V and 2 bases from J, leaving 10 bases between. The germline V gene has CDR1 MGHRA and CDR2 YSYEKL. The CDR3 spans 15 residues.

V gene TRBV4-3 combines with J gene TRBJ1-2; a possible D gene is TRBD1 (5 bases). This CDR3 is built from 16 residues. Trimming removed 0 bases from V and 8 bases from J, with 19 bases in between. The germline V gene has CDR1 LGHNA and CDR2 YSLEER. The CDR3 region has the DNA TGCGCCAGCAGCCAAGATGGATACGGGGCGCGAAAAGGCTACACCTTC. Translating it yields CASSQDGYGARKGYTF.

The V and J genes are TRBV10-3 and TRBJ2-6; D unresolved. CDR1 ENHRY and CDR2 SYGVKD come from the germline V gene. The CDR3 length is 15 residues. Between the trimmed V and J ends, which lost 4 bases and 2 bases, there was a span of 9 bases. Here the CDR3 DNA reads TGTGCCATCAGTGCTGTGGACGCTGGGGCCAACGTCCTGACTTTC. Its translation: CAISAVDAGANVLTF.

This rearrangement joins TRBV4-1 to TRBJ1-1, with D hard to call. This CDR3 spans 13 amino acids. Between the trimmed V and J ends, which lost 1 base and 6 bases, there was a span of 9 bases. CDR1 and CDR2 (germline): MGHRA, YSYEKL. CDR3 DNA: TGCGCCAGCAGCCAAGGCAGGTACGCTGAAGCTTTCTTT. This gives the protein CASSQGRYAEAFF.

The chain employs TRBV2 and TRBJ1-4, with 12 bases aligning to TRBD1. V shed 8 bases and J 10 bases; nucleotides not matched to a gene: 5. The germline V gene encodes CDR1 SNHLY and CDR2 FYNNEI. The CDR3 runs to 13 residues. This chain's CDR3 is CASGRDRGPKLFF. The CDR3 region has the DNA TGTGCCAGCGGCCGGGACAGGGGGCCAAAACTGTTTTTT.